A single sample is the source of the 17 T cell receptor beta chains below, sequenced in a study of blood T cell repertoires in COVID-19. Generated by immunoSEQ multiplex PCR, the TCRdb table keeps only in-frame clones and is missing some. The table records roughly 350,000 clones, roughly 90% of them present only once. The sequenced sample was PBMCs or T cells enriched from blood (not recorded which). These receptors were obtained from a woman aged 25 to 39 who had recovered from COVID-19.

The rearrangement links TRBV6-5 to TRBJ2-7, with TRBD2 identical over 10 bases. J gave up 3 bases and V 9 bases, and 11 bases lay outside the gene matches. This CDR3 is built from 15 residues. Germline values: CDR1 MNHEY, CDR2 SVGAGI. The CDR3 nucleotides are TGTGCCAGAAACAACCTAGCGGGAGCCCTCTACGAGCAGTACTTC. Protein: CARNNLAGALYEQYF.

Notes on this clone: Other DNA sequences of this sample code for an identical CDR3. The chain uses TRBV28 and TRBJ1-4; 8 positions agree with TRBD1. This CDR3 spans 14 amino acids. Germline lookup yields CDR1 MDHEN and CDR2 SYDVKM. V gave up 5 bases and J gave up 8 bases; unmatched junction bases: 7. Here the CDR3 reads CASSHTGGGEKLFF. CDR3 bases: TGTGCCAGCAGTCATACAGGGGGTGGGGAAAAACTGTTTTTT. The variable domain in full, completed from reference TRBV28 and TRBJ1-4, reads DVKVTQSSRYLVKRTGEKVFLECVQDMDHENMFWYRQDPGLGLRLIYFSYDVKMKEKGDIPEGYSVSREKKERFSLILESASTNQTSMYLCASSHTGGGEKLFFGSGTQLSVL.

The rearrangement links TRBV5-1 to TRBJ2-7; 13 bases are a match to TRBD2. Per the germline V gene, CDR1 is SGHRS and CDR2 is YFSETQ. CDR3 length equals 17 residues. The V and J ends lost 1 base and 1 base, in that order; junction bases with no gene match: 5. For the CDR3, the DNA is TGCGCCAGCAGCTTGCGGGGACTAGCGGGGATGTCCTACGAGCAGTACTTC. This gives the protein CASSLRGLAGMSYEQYF.

The chain employs TRBV27 and TRBJ2-7, with TRBD2 matching 14 bases. Germline V gene data show CDR1 as MNHEY and CDR2 as SMNVEV (reference sequence). This CDR3 region has 16 residues. V trimming: 7 bases; J trimming: 7 bases; junction bases outside the gene matches: 12. CDR3 region: CASTPGGLAGGGEQYF. The CDR3 DNA is TGTGCCAGCACCCCCGGAGGACTAGCGGGAGGAGGGGAGCAGTACTTC.

The V gene is TRBV12-3 or TRBV12-4, the J gene TRBJ1-1; D is ambiguous. This CDR3 contains 13 residues. V was pared by 4 bases and J by 1 base, with 7 bases between. The CDR3 sequence is CASSYEQNTEAFF. The CDR3 nucleotides read TGTGCCAGCAGTTACGAACAGAACACTGAAGCTTTCTTT.

The count of this clone is one. The chain combines TRBV7-2 with TRBJ2-5; 7 bases are a match to TRBD1. CDR1 is SGHTA, CDR2 FQGNSA, per germline. CDR3 length equals 15 residues. The J segment lost 5 bases and the V segment lost 3 bases, leaving 9 bases of the junction unmatched. The CDR3 sequence is CASSLGYRGGETQYF. The CDR3 DNA reads TGTGCCAGCAGCTTGGGCTACAGGGGTGGGGAGACCCAGTACTTC.

This sequence joins TRBV5-1 and TRBJ2-3, with 7 bases aligning to TRBD2. V lost 9 bases, J lost 0 bases, and 7 bases stayed unmatched. The CDR3 has 14 amino acids. CDR1 SGHRS and CDR2 YFSETQ come from the germline V gene. CDR3 sequence reads: CATRLAASTDTQYF. The CDR3, as DNA: TGCGCCACCAGACTAGCTGCTAGCACAGATACGCAGTATTTT.

The rearrangement links TRBV24-1 to TRBJ1-4; weak D call: TRBD1 (6 bases). CDR3 length: 15 amino acids. With 3 bases removed from V and 8 bases from J, the gap between germline ends came to 15 bases. Germline assignment: CDR1 KGHDR and CDR2 SFDVKD. CDR3 bases: TGTGCCACCAGTGATAAACGGGGGGCCCACGAAAAACTGTTTTTT. This encodes CATSDKRGAHEKLFF.

The chain carries TRBV9 and TRBJ2-1, with 9 bases aligning to TRBD2. Germline CDR1 reads SGDLS; CDR2 reads YYNGEE. V dropped 0 bases and J dropped 6; count of bases not matched to a gene: 7. CDR3 size: 16 residues. Here the CDR3 DNA reads TGTGCCAGCAGCGTAGTGGGGGGACTAGCAACCAATGAGCAGTTCTTC. Translating gives CASSVVGGLATNEQFF. The full variable domain, completed using reference TRBV9 and TRBJ2-1, is DSGVTQTPKHLITATGQRVTLRCSPRSGDLSVYWYQQSLDQGLQFLIQYYNGEERAKGNILERFSAQQFPDLHSELNLSSLELGDSALYFCASSVVGGLATNEQFFGPGTRLTVL.

As regards this clone: Other nucleotide sequences from this sample produce the same CDR3. The chain uses TRBV12-3 or TRBV12-4 and TRBJ1-5; TRBD1 matches at 7 bases. Trimming took 3 bases from V and 7 from J; bases not matched to a gene: 3. The CDR3 contains 13 residues. The CDR3 region is CASSFDRDQPQHF. The CDR3 DNA follows: TGTGCCAGCAGTTTTGACAGGGACCAGCCCCAGCATTTT.

J is TRBJ2-7 and V is TRBV12-3 or TRBV12-4, with 8 bases lining up with TRBD1. This CDR3 contains 13 residues. The trim removed 6 bases at V and 7 bases at J, leaving 8 bases unmatched. The CDR3, as DNA: TGTGCCAGCAGCCCGCAGGGGGCAGGAGAGCAGTACTTC. Its translation: CASSPQGAGEQYF.

The rearrangement uses TRBV4-1 and TRBJ2-5; 8 bases map to TRBD2. CDR1 MGHRA and CDR2 YSYEKL come from the germline V gene. The J segment lost 3 bases and the V segment lost 6 bases, leaving 12 bases of the junction unmatched. The CDR3 spans 16 residues. CDR3 bases: TGCGCCAGCAGTGTTCGTCCCAATAGCGGGAAAGAGACCCAGTACTTC. This encodes CASSVRPNSGKETQYF.

The V gene is TRBV6-5, the J gene TRBJ1-5, with 7 bases lining up with TRBD1. Germline values: CDR1 MNHEY, CDR2 SVGAGI. Unmatched junction bases numbered 3, after V lost 7 bases and J lost 3 bases. The CDR3 covers 13 residues. In nucleotides, the CDR3 is TGTGCCAGCAAACAGGGGAACAATCAGCCCCAGCATTTT. The encoded protein is CASKQGNNQPQHF.

J is TRBJ1-1 and V is TRBV7-9; the D is unclear. V gave up 4 bases and J gave up 4 bases, with 16 bases separating them. The CDR3 contains 15 residues. CDR1 is SEHNR and CDR2 is FQNEAQ in the germline V gene (reference sequence). CDR3 protein: CASSSYRGATTEAFF. The CDR3, as DNA: TGTGCCAGCAGCTCATACCGGGGAGCCACCACTGAAGCTTTCTTT.

A note on this clone: Other DNA sequences from this sample encode an identical CDR3 as well. The gene calls are TRBV19 and TRBJ1-1; possibly TRBD1 for D (6 bases). Germline values: CDR1 LNHDA, CDR2 SQIVND (reference sequence). V was trimmed by 6 bases and J by 2 bases, leaving 7 bases between them. This CDR3 region has 12 residues. The CDR3 DNA follows: TGTGCCAGTAGGACAGGAAACACTGAAGCTTTCTTT. This encodes CASRTGNTEAFF.

This chain uses TRBV15 with TRBJ2-7; 10 bases are a match to TRBD1. Germline trimming cut 3 bases from V and 11 bases from J; bases unmatched to any gene: 10. Germline V gene data show CDR1 as LNHNV and CDR2 as YYDKDF (reference sequence). The CDR3 contains 14 residues. The CDR3 is CATSSPGQGSKEYF. DNA of the CDR3: TGTGCCACCAGCAGTCCGGGACAGGGGTCAAAAGAGTACTTC.

This chain links TRBV9 with TRBJ2-7; D is unclear. Looked up from germline, CDR1 is SGDLS and CDR2 is YYNGEE. V was trimmed by 4 bases and J by 3 bases, leaving 14 bases between them. The CDR3 has 14 amino acids. The chain's CDR3 is CASSPALVHYEQYF. The CDR3 coding sequence is TGTGCCAGCAGCCCCGCGCTAGTTCACTACGAGCAGTACTTC. The full variable domain, in which reference TRBV9 and TRBJ2-7 provide the parts outside the CDR3, is DSGVTQTPKHLITATGQRVTLRCSPRSGDLSVYWYQQSLDQGLQFLIQYYNGEERAKGNILERFSAQQFPDLHSELNLSSLELGDSALYFCASSPALVHYEQYFGPGTRLTVT.